This TCR beta chain was obtained from a study of radiotherapy plus CTLA-4 blockade in lung cancer. The wider study: Objective responses occurred in about a sixth of patients; around 28% had disease control. General observations from the study: Radiotherapy was combined with ipilimumab, and tumor-derived TCR clones then expanded in blood.

J gave up 2 bases and V 0 bases, and 4 bases lay outside the gene matches. The CDR3 contains 16 residues. Per the germline V gene, CDR1 is MGHRA and CDR2 is YSYEKL. Comments on this clone: No antigen is known for it.

Repertoires were generated with immunoSEQ multiplex PCR, while TCRdb's copy carries only in-frame clones and drops some. The sample holds more than 35,000 clones, more than 80% seen once. The sample consisted of peripheral blood, taken from a patient treated with radiotherapy plus ipilimumab. The rearrangement links TRBV4-1 to TRBJ1-5, with TRBD1 matching 7 bases. This sequence was found in a human donor with non-small cell lung cancer who had stable disease on radiotherapy plus ipilimumab. CDR3 DNA sequence: TGCGCCAGCAGCCAAGAGGATGACAGGGGCAATCAGCCCCAGCATTTT. Translating gives CASSQEDDRGNQPQHF.